One T cell receptor beta chain is described in this entry. Clones were sequenced by immunoSEQ multiplex PCR, and TCRdb holds only the in-frame ones, with some missing. This table holds around 270,000 clones, around nine tenths found once. The CDR3 spans 15 residues. V lost 6 bases to trimming and J lost 0 bases, with 12 bases between them. Germline CDR1 and CDR2: MNHNY and SVGAGI (reference sequence). The data derive from a study of Ad26.COV2.S vaccination and SARS-CoV-2 variants. The treatment is: about 20 received Ad26.COV2.S at low or high dose, single or two shots; 5 received placebo; per-sample allocation not given. Repertoires come from day 63 after the first vaccine or placebo injection. An 18-55-year-old adult in Boston served as donor.

The rearrangement links TRBV6-6 to TRBJ1-5; a possible D gene is TRBD1 (6 bases). The clonotype comes from a person aged 18 to 59 who received the Ad26.COV2.S COVID-19 vaccine or a placebo. Sequencing used peripheral blood, obtained in a trial of Ad26.COV2.S vaccine versus placebo. The CDR3 region is CASSVQGLSNQPQHF. For the CDR3, the DNA is TGTGCCAGCAGCGTACAGGGTCTTAGCAATCAGCCCCAGCATTTT.